The T cell receptor (beta chain) described here comes from a study of vaccination effects on CD4 cells after COVID-19. This table comes from immunoSEQ multiplex PCR, and its TCRdb copy is limited to in-frame clones, with some not included. The table lists roughly 33,000 clones, approximately 81% of them singletons. Concerning this clone: Its matching antigen is unknown.

The culture ran for about eleven days before CD4+ T cells were isolated. PCR confirmed that the person was infected with SARS-CoV-2 between March and December 2020. Every participant took two doses of the BNT162b2 or mRNA-1273 vaccine. Germline assignment: CDR1 LNHNV and CDR2 YYDKDF (reference sequence). The CDR3 is 13 residues long. The V gene end was trimmed by 3 bases and the J gene end by 4 bases; junction bases not matched to a gene: 1. This chain links TRBV15 with TRBJ2-7; 9 bases are a match to TRBD1. The source material was CD4+ T cells from PBMCs cultured without peptide, sampled after COVID-19 vaccination. The TCR sequence derives from a human donor who had a prior SARS-CoV-2 infection. As DNA, the CDR3 is TGTGCCACCAGCAGGGACAGGGGATACGAGCAGTACTTC. Translating it yields CATSRDRGYEQYF.